This T cell receptor beta chain emerged from a study of beta chain features in type 1 diabetes. Whole-study results and caveats: More deletions and fewer insertions at VDJ junctions were seen in type 1 diabetes patients.

Every bit of the isolated RNA underwent reverse transcription, so sequencing read expressed TCRB transcripts. Measured with immunoSEQ multiplex PCR; TCRdb has only the in-frame clones, and not every one. The repertoire holds 500,000 to 700,000 clones, around a sixth seen once, with about 0.097% in the top ten. On this clone: Its antigen is unknown.

The length of the CDR3 is 13 residues. V was clipped by 0 bases and J by 5 bases; unmatched bases: 2. Germline-derived CDR1 and CDR2 are SGDLS and YYNGEE. The receptor was derived from a man aged 18 to 35 in good health. Sequenced sample: naive CD4+ T cells from blood. The chain joins TRBV9 to TRBJ2-7; TRBD1 aligns across 7 bases. CDR3: CASSVGRGNEQYF. The CDR3 region has the DNA TGTGCCAGCAGCGTAGGCAGGGGGAACGAGCAGTACTTC.